A selection of T cell receptor beta chains follows, all from one sample in a study of shared clonotypes between healthy human individuals. Assay used: immunoSEQ multiplex PCR; TCRdb lists only in-frame clones, some missing. This table holds around 2,100,000 clones, 85% to 95% found once. Specimen: naive CD8+ T cells sorted from blood. The receptors shown here come from a man between 18 and 35 years old in good health. CDR3s include the opening cysteine and the closing phenylalanine or tryptophan. D genes are given only for firm matches. Rows give clone size only sometimes, using once, few, many, or a class for an expanded clone.

TRBJ2-6 | NA | NA | TRBV28 | TGTGCCAGCAGTCCCAGGGGAGGGTACGTCCCTGGGGCCAACGTCCTGACTTTC | CASSPRGGYVPGANVLTF
TRBJ2-1 | NA | NA | TRBV30 | TGTGCCTGGAGTCTCCCCATACTAGGAGGAAGGGCCAATGAGCAGTTCTTC | CAWSLPILGGRANEQFF
TRBJ2-2 | NA | once | TRBV29-1 | TGCAGCGTTGAAGTCCGAGGAGGGCTCGGGGAGCTGTTTTTT | CSVEVRGGLGELFF
TRBJ2-7 | NA | NA | TRBV4-3 | TGCGCCAGCAGCCAAGATCGGGGTGCCGACGAGCAGTACTTC | CASSQDRGADEQYF
TRBJ1-2 | TRBD1 | NA | TRBV5-4 | TGTGCCAGCAGCATGGGACAGGGAGGAAACTATGGCTACACCTTC | CASSMGQGGNYGYTF
TRBJ2-5 | TRBD2 | NA | TRBV7-7 | TGTGCTAGCAGCTTAGACAGCGGGAGGGACGAGACCCAGTACTTC | CASSLDSGRDETQYF
TRBJ2-7 | TRBD1 | NA | TRBV28 | TGTGCCAGCAGTTGGGTGTCAGGGGGCTTCTACGAGCAGTACTTC | CASSWVSGGFYEQYF
TRBJ2-7 | NA | NA | TRBV4-3 | TGCGCCAGCAGCCCCCCAGGGGCCTACGAGCAGTACTTC | CASSPPGAYEQYF
TRBJ1-5 | NA | NA | TRBV6-1 | TGTGCCAGCAGTGAAGACCTAAATCAGCCCCAGCATTTT | CASSEDLNQPQHF
TRBJ2-4 | NA | NA | TRBV2 | TGTGCCAGCGTAACAAACATAGCCAAAAACATTCAGTACTTC | CASVTNIAKNIQYF
TRBJ2-7 | NA | NA | TRBV6-5 | TGTGCCAGCAGTTACTCCTCGGGACTTGCCGTCTTTGAGCAGTACTTC | CASSYSSGLAVFEQYF
TRBJ1-6 | NA | NA | TRBV5-5 | TGTGCCAGCAGCTTGCCCAGCCCTTGGGCCCTCCACTTT | CASSLPSPWALHF
TRBJ1-1 | NA | NA | TRBV27 | TGTGCCAGCAGATTTTTGCCGGGAAACGGGAACACTGAAGCTTTCTTT | CASRFLPGNGNTEAFF
TRBJ2-3 | TRBD2 | once | TRBV9 | TGTGCCAGCAGCAGTAGCGGGCTCACAGATACGCAGTATTTT | CASSSSGLTDTQYF
TRBJ1-4 | NA | NA | TRBV6-5 | TGTGCCAGCAGTTACTCTGAAGGGAGAGGTGAAAAACTGTTTTTT | CASSYSEGRGEKLFF
TRBJ2-7 | TRBD1 | NA | TRBV29-1 | TGCAGCGGTATAGGACAGGGCTACGAGCAGTACTTC | CSGIGQGYEQYF
TRBJ1-1 | TRBD1 | NA | TRBV18 | TGTGCCAGCTCAACCGGAGGACAGGGGTGGATCTCTGAAGCTTTCTTT | CASSTGGQGWISEAFF
TRBJ1-5 | TRBD1 | NA | TRBV6-9 | TGTGCCAGCAGGGACGACAGGGTGCATCAGCCCCAGCATTTT | CASRDDRVHQPQHF
TRBJ2-7 | TRBD2 | NA | TRBV27 | TGTGCCAGCAGTCCCTCGGGACTAGCTAGCTACGAGCAGTACTTC | CASSPSGLASYEQYF
TRBJ1-1 | NA | NA | TRBV7-9 | TGTGCCATTGGGAAGTCCGGGGCGCCTGAAGCTTTCTTT | CAIGKSGAPEAFF
TRBJ2-7 | NA | NA | TRBV7-6 | TGTGCCAGCAGCTTATTCACCAGGGGCCACGAGCAGTACTTC | CASSLFTRGHEQYF
TRBJ2-7 | NA | NA | TRBV7-8 | TGTGCCAGCAGCCCAAGGACGGGTGACTACGAGCAGTACTTC | CASSPRTGDYEQYF
TRBJ2-5 | TRBD2 | NA | TRBV10-3 | TGTGCCATCAGGAACCCGGGGGGTAGACTAGGCGAGACCCAGTACTTC | CAIRNPGGRLGETQYF
TRBJ2-3 | TRBD2 | NA | TRBV6-4 | TGTGCCAGCAGTGAGAATCCGGGACTAGCGGGGGTTAGCACAGATACGCAGTATTTT | CASSENPGLAGVSTDTQYF
TRBJ1-5 | NA | NA | TRBV20-1 | TGCAGTGCTAGGGGTCAGCCCCAGCATTTT | CSARGQPQHF
TRBJ2-2 | NA | NA | TRBV19 | TGTGCCAGTAAGGTGAACACCGGGGAGCTGTTTTTT | CASKVNTGELFF
TRBJ2-3 | NA | NA | TRBV11-2 | TGTGCCAGCAGCGTTTCATCTAGCACAGATACGCAGTATTTT | CASSVSSSTDTQYF
TRBJ1-6 | NA | NA | TRBV7-9 | TGTGCCAGCAGCTTAGCTCAAGGGGGACCAGATTCACCCCTCCACTTT | CASSLAQGGPDSPLHF
TRBJ2-1 | TRBD1 | NA | TRBV6-1 | TGTGCCGCTTCAGGACAGGGGGCCTACAATGAGCAGTTCTTC | CAASGQGAYNEQFF
TRBJ2-7 | NA | NA | TRBV7-9 | TGTGCCAGCAGCCCATGGGACTCCCTACGGGAGCAGTACTTC | CASSPWDSLREQYF
TRBJ1-1 | NA | NA | TRBV9 | TGTGCCAGCAGCGTAGGAACAGGACTGAACACTGAAGCTTTCTTT | CASSVGTGLNTEAFF
TRBJ2-1 | NA | few | TRBV9 | TGTGCCAGCGGGGACCCAACTACCCAAAGCTCCTACAATGAGCAGTTCTTC | CASGDPTTQSSYNEQFF
TRBJ1-4 | TRBD1 | NA | TRBV5-4 | TGTGCCAGCAGTTCCGGGACAGGGGTCCTGTCGGAAAAACTGTTTTTT | CASSSGTGVLSEKLFF
TRBJ2-5 | NA | once | TRBV7-9 | TGTGCCAGCAGCTTAGTGCAGGGGGGAGAGACCCAGTACTTC | CASSLVQGGETQYF
TRBJ2-5 | TRBD2 | NA | TRBV7-9 | TGTGCCAGCAGCTTAGTCAGCGGGGGGCAAGAGACCCAGTACTTC | CASSLVSGGQETQYF
TRBJ1-2 | NA | NA | TRBV5-1 | TGCGCCAGCAGCTTGTACGGGGGATACTATGGCTACACCTTC | CASSLYGGYYGYTF
TRBJ2-1 | TRBD2 | NA | TRBV4-2 | TGTGCCAGCAGCCTCCTAGCGGGGGGGCCAGATGAGCAGTTCTTC | CASSLLAGGPDEQFF
TRBJ2-3 | TRBD1 | NA | TRBV7-2 | TGTGCCAGCAGCTTAGGAGGGGACAGGGAAATGGATACGCAGTATTTT | CASSLGGDREMDTQYF
TRBJ1-2 | NA | NA | TRBV27 | TGTGCCAGCAGTCCGTATCCCCATACAGGGCCCGATTATGGCTACACCTTC | CASSPYPHTGPDYGYTF
TRBJ1-3 | NA | NA | TRBV9 | TGTGCCAGCAGCGGAGCTTACCCTGGAAACACCATATATTTT | CASSGAYPGNTIYF
TRBJ1-5 | TRBD1 | NA | TRBV10-2 | TGCGCCAGCAGTGACGCAGGGGGCTTCAATCAGCCCCAGCATTTT | CASSDAGGFNQPQHF
TRBJ1-1 | NA | NA | TRBV4-1 | TGCGCCAGCAGCCATCTAGAGACAGGTTTAACTGAAGCTTTCTTT | CASSHLETGLTEAFF
TRBJ2-1 | NA | NA | TRBV4-1 | TGCGCCAGCAGCCAAGCACCCAGGGGGGATGAGCAGTTCTTC | CASSQAPRGDEQFF
TRBJ2-3 | NA | NA | TRBV6-5 | TGTGCCAGCAGTTACAAGGACCCACGGCCGTGGGATACGCAGTATTTT | CASSYKDPRPWDTQYF
TRBJ1-2 | NA | once | TRBV30 | TGTGCCTGGATCGGGTTGGGCACTGGGTATGGCTACACCTTC | CAWIGLGTGYGYTF
TRBJ1-1 | NA | NA | TRBV7-9 | TGTGCCAGCAGCCCCTGGCAGGGGAACACTGAAGCTTTCTTT | CASSPWQGNTEAFF
TRBJ1-6 | NA | NA | TRBV27 | TGTGCCAGCAGTTCCGTGGACAGTAATTCACCCCTCCACTTT | CASSSVDSNSPLHF
TRBJ1-2 | NA | NA | TRBV30 | TGTGCCTGGAGTGAGGGCGGATATGGCCACACCTTC | CAWSEGGYGHTF
TRBJ2-5 | TRBD2 | NA | TRBV9 | TGTGCCAGCAGCCCTTGGGGTAGCGGGACGGAGACCCAGTACTTC | CASSPWGSGTETQYF